A selection of T cell receptor beta chains follows, all from one sample in a study of CD8 T cells in ankylosing spondylitis. TCRdb called the 5' RACE reads again in MiXCR, with one record for every CDR3 protein. The table records roughly 700,000 distinct CDR3 sequences, 15% to 20% of them present only once. The specimen sequenced was blood, either unsorted or a sorted T cell fraction (not recorded which). These receptors originate from a male donor with ankylosing spondylitis. Each CDR3 is given with its conserved first and last residue. The D gene is left open where the match is weak. The listing skips clone size in some rows; elsewhere it reads once, few, many or a size class.

-	-	TRBJ2-7	TRBV27	TGTGCCAGCAGTTCGGGGGACGGACCCTACGAGCAGTACTTC	CASSSGDGPYEQYF
few	-	TRBJ1-3	TRBV29-1	TGCAGCGTTGACACTGGAAACACCATATATTTT	CSVDTGNTIYF
-	TRBD1	TRBJ1-2	TRBV15	TGTGCCACCAGCATCGGGACAGGGGATTATGGCTACACCTTC	CATSIGTGDYGYTF
-	-	TRBJ1-1	TRBV7-3	TGTGCCAGCAGCTTTAAATGGGGCACTGAAGCTTTCTTT	CASSFKWGTEAFF
-	-	TRBJ2-1	TRBV7-8	TGTGCCAGCAGCCTTACACTGGACACTGCCTACAATGAGCAGTTCTTC	CASSLTLDTAYNEQFF
-	TRBD2	TRBJ2-1	TRBV7-9	TGTGCCAGCAGCTCCCCCGGGGGGAACTCCTACAATGAGCAGTTCTTC	CASSSPGGNSYNEQFF
-	-	TRBJ1-5	TRBV28	TGTGCCAGCAGAGAGGGCACAACGGGTCGAGGAGCCCAGCATTTT	CASREGTTGRGAQHF
few	TRBD2	TRBJ2-1	TRBV9	TGTGCCAGCAGCCCTGGCATGGCTAGCGGGATCGGTGAGCAGTTCTTC	CASSPGMASGIGEQFF
few	-	TRBJ1-4	TRBV15	TGTGCCACCAGTCGAGGGGGGGCGGGAGAAAAACTGTTTTTT	CATSRGGAGEKLFF
many	-	TRBJ2-1	TRBV29-1	TGCAGCGTTGGGGGGTACAATGAGCAGTTCTTC	CSVGGYNEQFF
-	-	TRBJ2-7	TRBV5-1	TGCGCCAGCAGCTTGGCTTCTGGCAATCGACAGAGACTCTACGAGCAGTACTTC	CASSLASGNRQRLYEQYF
many	-	TRBJ2-3	TRBV29-1	TGCAGCGTTGGGACTAGCACAGATACGCAGTATTTT	CSVGTSTDTQYF
-	-	TRBJ1-5	TRBV6-5	TGTGCCAGCAGTTACAAATCCGGGGTCTCGGATCAGCCCCAGCATTTT	CASSYKSGVSDQPQHF
-	TRBD1	TRBJ2-7	TRBV5-1	TGCGCCAGCAGCTTGGCTGGACAGGGGAACTCCTACGAGCAGTACTTC	CASSLAGQGNSYEQYF
-	-	TRBJ2-1	TRBV19	TGTGCCAGTAAGAAGCAGGACTTAACCTACAATGAGCAGTTCTTC	CASKKQDLTYNEQFF
-	TRBD1	TRBJ1-5	TRBV20-1	TGCAGTGCTAGGAAGGGACAGCCGAATCAGCCCCAGCATTTT	CSARKGQPNQPQHF
-	-	TRBJ2-7	TRBV6-5	TGTGCCAGCAGTTACTCGAGCCCTAGCAAATACGAGCAGTACTTC	CASSYSSPSKYEQYF
many	-	TRBJ2-3	TRBV20-1	TGCAGTGCTCCGAGGGCAGGGGGGTCCAATACGCAGTATTTT	CSAPRAGGSNTQYF
few	-	TRBJ2-6	TRBV6-5	TGTGCCAGCAGTTACGACTACTCTGGGGCCAACGTCCTGACTTTC	CASSYDYSGANVLTF
few	TRBD1	TRBJ2-1	TRBV4-1	TGCGCCAGCAGCCAGGTCCGGGGGGGACAGGGGGCATTGGAGCAGTTCTTC	CASSQVRGGQGALEQFF
few	-	TRBJ1-1	TRBV12-3/TRBV12-4	TGTGCCAGCAGTTCTATCCGCGACACTGAAGCTTTCTTT	CASSSIRDTEAFF
few	-	TRBJ2-1	TRBV5-1	TGCGCCAGCAGCTTGGTACAGGGTCCCTACAATGAGCAGTTCTTC	CASSLVQGPYNEQFF
many	TRBD2	TRBJ2-7	TRBV3-1	TGTGCCAGCAGCCAATCCAGCGGGGGATTCTCCTACGAGCAGTACTTC	CASSQSSGGFSYEQYF
few	-	TRBJ1-2	TRBV12-3/TRBV12-4	TGTGCCAGCAGTTTGGGACCGCGGGCTGGCTACACCTTC	CASSLGPRAGYTF
-	TRBD1	TRBJ2-5	TRBV11-1	TGTGCCAGCAGCTTCGGGACAGGGGGGGAGACCCAGTACTTC	CASSFGTGGETQYF
-	-	TRBJ2-6	TRBV5-1	TGCGCCAGCAGCCCCGGACGGACTGGGGCCAACGTCCTGACTTTC	CASSPGRTGANVLTF
-	-	TRBJ2-1	TRBV28	TGTGCCAGCAGTTCCCCGGGGGCGTACTCCTACAATGAGCAGTTCTTC	CASSSPGAYSYNEQFF
few	-	TRBJ2-1	TRBV20-1	TGCAGTGCTCCCAGGCCGGTGGGTGATACTTCGGGGGAGCAGTTCTTC	CSAPRPVGDTSGEQFF
few	-	TRBJ2-2	TRBV5-1	TGCGCCAGCAGCTTTTCCCCGGGGGCGCGCACCGGGGAGCTGTTTTTT	CASSFSPGARTGELFF
few	TRBD1	TRBJ2-7	TRBV7-9	TGTGCCAGCAGCTTAGCGACAGGGGACAGCTCCTACGAGCAGTACTTC	CASSLATGDSSYEQYF
few	TRBD2	TRBJ2-2	TRBV11-3	TGTGCCAGCAGGTCCGGTCGGCGGGGGGCGAACACCGGGGAGCTGTTTTTT	CASRSGRRGANTGELFF
few	-	TRBJ2-4	TRBV4-3	TGCGCCAGCAGCCAAGATTGGGGGTCGGGCGCCAAAAACATTCAGTACTTC	CASSQDWGSGAKNIQYF
-	-	TRBJ2-3	TRBV5-1	TGCGCCAGCAGCTATGGGACATATTACACAGATACGCAGTATTTT	CASSYGTYYTDTQYF
-	-	TRBJ2-1	TRBV7-2	TGTGCCAGCAGCTTCCGGGACCGTCGCAATGAGCAGTTCTTC	CASSFRDRRNEQFF
-	TRBD1	TRBJ2-1	TRBV15	TGTGCCACCAGCAGTGATCAGGGACAGGGTCCCTGGAATGAGCAGTTCTTC	CATSSDQGQGPWNEQFF
few	-	TRBJ2-3	TRBV29-1	TGCAGCGTTGAAGATGGGAGGCACACAGATACGCAGTATTTT	CSVEDGRHTDTQYF
-	-	TRBJ1-1	TRBV6-6	TGTGCCAGCAGTTACTTAGGAAACACTGAAGCTTTCTTT	CASSYLGNTEAFF
many	-	TRBJ2-7	TRBV7-3	TGTGCCAGCAGCCCCGACGGATACGAGCAGTACTTC	CASSPDGYEQYF
-	-	TRBJ2-3	TRBV30	TGTGCCTGGAGTACCCAGGTATCAGATACGCAGTATTTT	CAWSTQVSDTQYF